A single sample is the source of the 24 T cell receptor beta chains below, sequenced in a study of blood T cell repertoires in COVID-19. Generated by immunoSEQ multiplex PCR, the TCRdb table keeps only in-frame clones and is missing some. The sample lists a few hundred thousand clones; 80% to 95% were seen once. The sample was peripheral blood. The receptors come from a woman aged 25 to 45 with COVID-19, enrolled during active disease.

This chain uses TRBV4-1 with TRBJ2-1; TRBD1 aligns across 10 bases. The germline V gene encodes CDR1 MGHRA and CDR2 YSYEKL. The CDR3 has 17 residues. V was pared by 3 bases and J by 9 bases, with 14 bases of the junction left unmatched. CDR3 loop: CASSHEGPGTGVGEQFF. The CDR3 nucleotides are TGCGCCAGCAGCCACGAGGGTCCCGGGACAGGGGTTGGTGAGCAGTTCTTC.

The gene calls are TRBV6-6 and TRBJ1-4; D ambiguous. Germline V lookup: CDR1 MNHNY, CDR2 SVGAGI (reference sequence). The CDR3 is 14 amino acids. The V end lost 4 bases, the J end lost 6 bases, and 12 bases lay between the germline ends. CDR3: CASSSRRLDEKLFF. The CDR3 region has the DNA TGTGCCAGCAGTTCTAGGCGATTGGATGAAAAACTGTTTTTT.

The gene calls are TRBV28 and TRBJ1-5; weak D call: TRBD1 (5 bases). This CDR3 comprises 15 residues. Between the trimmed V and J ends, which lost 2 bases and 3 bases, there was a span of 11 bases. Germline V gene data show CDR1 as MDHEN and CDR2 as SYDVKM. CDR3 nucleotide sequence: TGTGCCAGCAGTTTAACAGGAGATTACAATCAGCCCCAGCATTTT. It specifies CASSLTGDYNQPQHF.

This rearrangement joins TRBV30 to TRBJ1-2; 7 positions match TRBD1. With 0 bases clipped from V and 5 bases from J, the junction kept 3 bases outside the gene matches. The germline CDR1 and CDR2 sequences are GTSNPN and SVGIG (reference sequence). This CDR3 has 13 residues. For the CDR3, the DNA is TGTGCCTGGAGTGTAGTGACAGGGTATGGCTACACCTTC. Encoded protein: CAWSVVTGYGYTF.

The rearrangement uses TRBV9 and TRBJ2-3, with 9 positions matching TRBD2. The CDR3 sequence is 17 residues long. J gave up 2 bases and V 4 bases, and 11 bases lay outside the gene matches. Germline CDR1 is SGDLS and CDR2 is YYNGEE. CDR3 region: CASSTRGASGITDTQYF. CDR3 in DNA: TGTGCCAGCAGCACTAGAGGAGCTAGCGGGATCACAGATACGCAGTATTTT.

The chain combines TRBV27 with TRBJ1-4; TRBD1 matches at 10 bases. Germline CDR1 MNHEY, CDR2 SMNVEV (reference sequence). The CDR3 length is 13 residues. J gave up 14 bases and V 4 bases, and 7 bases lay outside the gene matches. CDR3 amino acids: CASSWTGGGGLFF. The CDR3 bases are TGTGCCAGCAGTTGGACAGGGGGTGGAGGGCTGTTTTTT.

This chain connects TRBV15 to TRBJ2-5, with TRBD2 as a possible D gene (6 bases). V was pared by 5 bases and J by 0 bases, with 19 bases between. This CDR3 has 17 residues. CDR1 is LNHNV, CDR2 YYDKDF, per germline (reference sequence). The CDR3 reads CATSGRRGRPNQETQYF. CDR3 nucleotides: TGTGCCACCAGCGGCAGGAGGGGTCGGCCGAACCAAGAGACCCAGTACTTC.

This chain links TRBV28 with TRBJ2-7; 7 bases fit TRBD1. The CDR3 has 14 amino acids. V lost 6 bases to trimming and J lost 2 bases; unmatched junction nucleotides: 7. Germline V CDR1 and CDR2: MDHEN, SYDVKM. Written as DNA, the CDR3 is TGTGCCAGCAGCCATCGGACAGGTCCCTACGAGCAGTACTTC. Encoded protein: CASSHRTGPYEQYF. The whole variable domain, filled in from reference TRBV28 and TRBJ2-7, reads DVKVTQSSRYLVKRTGEKVFLECVQDMDHENMFWYRQDPGLGLRLIYFSYDVKMKEKGDIPEGYSVSREKKERFSLILESASTNQTSMYLCASSHRTGPYEQYFGPGTRLTVT.

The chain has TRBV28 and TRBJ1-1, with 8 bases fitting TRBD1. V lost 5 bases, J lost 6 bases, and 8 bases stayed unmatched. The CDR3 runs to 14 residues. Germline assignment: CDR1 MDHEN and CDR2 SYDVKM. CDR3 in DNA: TGTGCCAGCAGTCCCCCCGGGACAGGACCTGAAGCTTTCTTT. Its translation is CASSPPGTGPEAFF.

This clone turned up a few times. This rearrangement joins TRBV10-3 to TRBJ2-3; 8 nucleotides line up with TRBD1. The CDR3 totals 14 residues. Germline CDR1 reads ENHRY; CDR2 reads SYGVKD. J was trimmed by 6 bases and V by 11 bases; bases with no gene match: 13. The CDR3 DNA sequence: TGTGCCGCGGCCCTTGGACAGGGCGTGGATACGCAGTATTTT. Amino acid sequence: CAAALGQGVDTQYF.

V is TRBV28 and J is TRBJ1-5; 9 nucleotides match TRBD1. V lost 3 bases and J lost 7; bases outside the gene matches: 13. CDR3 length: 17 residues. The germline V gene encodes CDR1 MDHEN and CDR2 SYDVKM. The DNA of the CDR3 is TGTGCCAGCAGTTTCCGCTTAACAGGGGGCCGCCGACAGCCCCAGCATTTT. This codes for CASSFRLTGGRRQPQHF.

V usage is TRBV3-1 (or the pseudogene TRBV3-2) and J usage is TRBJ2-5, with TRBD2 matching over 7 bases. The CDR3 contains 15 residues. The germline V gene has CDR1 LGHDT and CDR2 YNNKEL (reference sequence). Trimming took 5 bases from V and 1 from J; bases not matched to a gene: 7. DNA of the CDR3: TGTGCCAGCAGCGTCATTACTAGCGCCCAAGAGACCCAGTACTTC. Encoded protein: CASSVITSAQETQYF.

DNA for the CDR3: TGTGCCAGTACCGTAGGAGGACGCCGGGATCAGCCCCAGCATTTT. Translating it yields CASTVGGRRDQPQHF. V usage is TRBV19 and J usage is TRBJ1-5; no reliable D call. V lost 7 bases, J lost 5 bases, and 18 bases lay in between. In germline, CDR1 is LNHDA, CDR2 SQIVND (reference sequence). The CDR3 is 15 amino acids.

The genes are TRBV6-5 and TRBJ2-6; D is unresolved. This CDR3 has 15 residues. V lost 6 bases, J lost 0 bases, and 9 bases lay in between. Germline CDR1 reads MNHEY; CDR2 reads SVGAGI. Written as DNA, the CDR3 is TGTGCCAGCAGCGCATCTAGCTCTGGGGCCAACGTCCTGACTTTC. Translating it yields CASSASSSGANVLTF.

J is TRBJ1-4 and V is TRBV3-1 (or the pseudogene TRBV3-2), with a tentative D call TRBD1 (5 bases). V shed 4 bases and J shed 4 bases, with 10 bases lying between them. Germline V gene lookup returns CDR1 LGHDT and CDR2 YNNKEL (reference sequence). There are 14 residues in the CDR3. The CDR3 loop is CASSLARDNEKLFF. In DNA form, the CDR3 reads TGTGCCAGCAGCCTGGCCAGGGATAATGAAAAACTGTTTTTT.

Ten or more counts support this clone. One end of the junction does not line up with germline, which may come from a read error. CDR3 coding DNA: TGTGCCAGCTCTCGGAGGGAATCCTCCGAGCAGTACTTC. This encodes CASSRRESSEQYF. The chain recombines TRBV6-6 with TRBJ2-7; D is possibly TRBD2 (6 bases). The length of the CDR3 is 13 residues. Germline loops: CDR1 MNHNY, CDR2 SVGAGI (reference sequence).

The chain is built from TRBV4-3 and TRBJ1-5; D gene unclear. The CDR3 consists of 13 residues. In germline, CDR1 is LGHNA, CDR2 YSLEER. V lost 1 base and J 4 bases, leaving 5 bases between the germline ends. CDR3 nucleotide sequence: TGCGCCAGCAGCCAAGGAGTAAATCAGCCCCAGCATTTT. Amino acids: CASSQGVNQPQHF.

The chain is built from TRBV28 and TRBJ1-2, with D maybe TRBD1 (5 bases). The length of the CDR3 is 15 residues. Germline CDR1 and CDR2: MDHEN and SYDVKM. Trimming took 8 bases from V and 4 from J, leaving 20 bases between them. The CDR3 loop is CASDILGRRGYGYTF. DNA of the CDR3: TGTGCCAGCGACATCCTGGGACGGAGGGGCTATGGCTACACCTTC.

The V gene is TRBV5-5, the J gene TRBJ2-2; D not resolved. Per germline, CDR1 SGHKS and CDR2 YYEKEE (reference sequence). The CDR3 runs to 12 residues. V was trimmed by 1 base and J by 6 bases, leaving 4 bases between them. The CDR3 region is CASSLTAGELFF. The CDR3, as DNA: TGTGCCAGCAGCTTGACTGCCGGGGAGCTGTTTTTT.

The CDR3 here is CASSITSGSVETQYF. CDR3 sequence (DNA): TGTGCCAGTAGTATAACTAGCGGGTCCGTAGAGACCCAGTACTTC. The chain recombines TRBV19 with TRBJ2-5, with 9 bases fitting TRBD2. J was trimmed by 4 bases and V by 2 bases; bases with no gene match: 5. Germline assignment: CDR1 LNHDA and CDR2 SQIVND (reference sequence). This CDR3 has 15 amino acids.

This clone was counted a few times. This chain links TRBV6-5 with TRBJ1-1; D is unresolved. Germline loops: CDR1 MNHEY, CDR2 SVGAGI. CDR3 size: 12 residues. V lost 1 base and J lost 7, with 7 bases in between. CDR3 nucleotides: TGTGCCAGCAGTTACTGGGGAGGTGAAGCTTTCTTT. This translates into CASSYWGGEAFF.

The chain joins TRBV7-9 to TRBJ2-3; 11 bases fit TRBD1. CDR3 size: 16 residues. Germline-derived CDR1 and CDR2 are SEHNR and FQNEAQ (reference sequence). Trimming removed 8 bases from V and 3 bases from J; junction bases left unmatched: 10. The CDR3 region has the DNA TGTGCCAGCTGCCGCGGGACAGGGGGGAAGACAGATACGCAGTATTTT. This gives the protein CASCRGTGGKTDTQYF. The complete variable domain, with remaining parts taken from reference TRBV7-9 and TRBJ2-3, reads DTGVSQNPRHKITKRGQNVTFRCDPISEHNRLYWYRQTLGQGPEFLTYFQNEAQLEKSRLLSDRFSAERPKGSFSTLEIQRTEQGDSAMYLCASCRGTGGKTDTQYFGPGTRLTVL.

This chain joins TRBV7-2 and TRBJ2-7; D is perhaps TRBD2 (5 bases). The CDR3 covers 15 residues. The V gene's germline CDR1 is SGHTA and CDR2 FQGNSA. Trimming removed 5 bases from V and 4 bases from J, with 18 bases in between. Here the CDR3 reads CASSPHGLVRYEQYF. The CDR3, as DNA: TGTGCCAGCAGCCCCCATGGACTGGTCAGGTACGAGCAGTACTTC. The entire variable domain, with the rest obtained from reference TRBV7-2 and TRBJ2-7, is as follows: GAGVSQSPSNKVTEKGKDVELRCDPISGHTALYWYRQSLGQGLEFLIYFQGNSAPDKSGLPSDRFSAERTGGSVSTLTIQRTQQEDSAVYLCASSPHGLVRYEQYFGPGTRLTVT.

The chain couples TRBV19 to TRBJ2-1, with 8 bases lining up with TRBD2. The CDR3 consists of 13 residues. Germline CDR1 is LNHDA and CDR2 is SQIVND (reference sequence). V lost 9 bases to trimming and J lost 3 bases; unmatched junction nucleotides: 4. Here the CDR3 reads CASTGTSYNEQFF. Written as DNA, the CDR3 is TGTGCCAGCACCGGGACTAGCTACAATGAGCAGTTCTTC. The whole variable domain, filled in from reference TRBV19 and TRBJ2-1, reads DGGITQSPKYLFRKEGQNVTLSCEQNLNHDAMYWYRQDPGQGLRLIYYSQIVNDFQKGDIAEGYSVSREKKESFPLTVTSAQKNPTAFYLCASTGTSYNEQFFGPGTRLTVL.